A single sample is the source of the 21 T cell receptor beta chains below, sequenced in a study of T cells in Graves' hyperthyroidism and ophthalmopathy. The CDR3 regions of TCR beta were amplified from RNA transcripts. The HTBI primer set was used in a first-round RT-PCR of the TCR CDR3. TCRdb analysed the multiplex PCR reads with MiXCR anew, one entry per CDR3 protein. Of hundreds of thousands of distinct CDR3 sequences in the sample, 15% to 18% are singletons; the top ten hold almost 8%. The sample taken for sequencing was blood. The source of these receptors is a woman aged 18-35 years with Graves' hyperthyroidism.

The chain uses TRBV20-1 and TRBJ2-1, with 15 bases lining up with TRBD2. Losses at the gene ends were 6 bases for V and 6 bases for J; bases not matched to a gene: 3. Germline assignment: CDR1 DFQATT and CDR2 SNEGSKA (reference sequence). This CDR3 comprises 14 residues. CDR3 coding DNA: TGCAGTGCGGGGACTAGCGGGAGGCCCAATGAGCAGTTCTTC. It encodes CSAGTSGRPNEQFF.

The sample holds a few counts of this clonotype. This chain joins TRBV6-5 and TRBJ2-5, with 9 positions matching TRBD1. CDR1 is MNHEY and CDR2 is SVGAGI in the germline V gene. The CDR3 sequence is 16 residues long. Trimming at V came to 0 bases and at J to 3 bases, leaving 5 bases not matched to a gene. CDR3 bases: TGTGCCAGCAGTTACTCGCCGGGACAGGGAAAAGAGACCCAGTACTTC. Protein: CASSYSPGQGKETQYF.

The gene calls are TRBV28 and TRBJ1-2, with D perhaps matching TRBD1 (5 bases). In germline, CDR1 is MDHEN, CDR2 SYDVKM. Trimming took 4 bases from V and 7 from J, leaving 16 bases between them. The length of the CDR3 is 14 residues. The CDR3 region has the DNA TGTGCCAGCAGTTCAGGGCGCAGGGCTTTTGGCTACACCTTC. Amino acids: CASSSGRRAFGYTF.

The chain has TRBV12-3 or TRBV12-4 and TRBJ1-3; TRBD1 matches at 7 bases. CDR3 length: 14 residues. The V gene end was trimmed by 0 bases and the J gene end by 8 bases; junction bases not matched to a gene: 4. This CDR3 reads CASSLAPGGDTIYF. CDR3 bases: TGTGCCAGCAGTTTAGCGCCAGGGGGGGACACCATATATTTT.

This clonotype was counted many times. The V and J genes are TRBV7-2 and TRBJ2-3; D not resolved. With 5 bases removed from V and 7 bases from J, the gap between germline ends came to 7 bases. The length of the CDR3 is 11 residues. Germline V gene data show CDR1 as SGHTA and CDR2 as FQGNSA. The CDR3 DNA reads as TGTGCCAGCAGCCCTATGTATACGCAGTATTTT. It yields the protein CASSPMYTQYF.

The chain employs TRBV3-1 and TRBJ2-1, with TRBD2 matching 13 bases. V was pared by 1 base and J by 8 bases, with 2 bases of the junction left unmatched. Germline assignment: CDR1 LGHDT and CDR2 YNNKEL (reference sequence). The CDR3 covers 15 residues. The chain's CDR3 is CASSQGTSGSDEQFF. Written as DNA, the CDR3 is TGTGCCAGCAGCCAAGGGACTAGCGGGAGTGATGAGCAGTTCTTC.

This clonotype was recorded many times. J is TRBJ2-5 and V is TRBV3-1; 9 nucleotides agree with TRBD2. The CDR3 length is 16 residues. The V gene's germline CDR1 is LGHDT and CDR2 YNNKEL (reference sequence). V shed 7 bases and J 3 bases; nucleotides not matched to a gene: 12. CDR3 bases: TGTGCCAGCATTGAAAGTGGCGGGGGGGCTGAAGAGACCCAGTACTTC. Translated, it gives CASIESGGGAEETQYF.

The V gene is TRBV28, the J gene TRBJ2-7; 9 bases are a match to TRBD1. Germline V lookup: CDR1 MDHEN, CDR2 SYDVKM. The CDR3 extends over 14 amino acids. With 6 bases clipped from V and 1 base from J, the junction kept 4 bases outside the gene matches. CDR3 loop: CASRGTGTSYEQYF. The DNA for the CDR3 is TGTGCCAGCAGAGGGACAGGGACTTCCTACGAGCAGTACTTC.

This clonotype appeared a few times. The V gene is TRBV10-3, the J gene TRBJ2-3; D might be TRBD2 (7 bases). The CDR3 loop spans 17 amino acids. Germline loops: CDR1 ENHRY, CDR2 SYGVKD. The V gene lost 10 bases and the J gene lost 0 bases, with 23 bases spanning the gap. This chain's CDR3 is CATSFGGAELSTDTQYF. CDR3 nucleotide sequence: TGTGCCACGAGCTTTGGGGGGGCCGAACTTAGCACAGATACGCAGTATTTT.

The genes are TRBV25-1 and TRBJ1-6; 10 bases line up with TRBD1. In germline, CDR1 is MGHDK, CDR2 SYGVNS. After removal of 7 bases from V and 8 bases from J, the junction contained 5 bases not matched to a gene. The CDR3 has 14 residues. In nucleotides, the CDR3 is TGTGCCAGCACGGGACAGGGGAGTTATTCACCCCTCCACTTT. As protein: CASTGQGSYSPLHF.

V and J are TRBV12-3 or TRBV12-4 and TRBJ2-1; no clear D gene. V was pared by 3 bases and J by 7 bases, with 10 bases between. There are 13 residues in the CDR3. This CDR3 reads CASSFTAANEQFF. The CDR3 DNA reads TGTGCCAGCAGTTTCACAGCCGCGAATGAGCAGTTCTTC.

This clonotype has at least ten counts. This rearrangement joins TRBV20-1 to TRBJ2-3; D is tentatively TRBD1 or TRBD2 (5 bases each). With 3 bases removed from V and 0 bases from J, the gap between germline ends came to 7 bases. CDR3 length: 13 residues. From germline, CDR1 is DFQATT and CDR2 SNEGSKA (reference sequence). CDR3: CSARGRSTDTQYF. In DNA form, the CDR3 reads TGCAGTGCTAGGGGACGGAGCACAGATACGCAGTATTTT.

In this sample, this clonotype turned up many times. The chain employs TRBV6-4 and TRBJ2-3; possibly TRBD2 for D (6 bases). Germline CDR1 reads MRHNA; CDR2 reads SNTAGT. This CDR3 is 15 amino acids long. Trimming removed 3 bases from V and 2 bases from J, with 12 bases in between. CDR3 in DNA: TGTGCCAGCAGTGAAGACGGGGGTGCCACAGATACGCAGTATTTT. Protein: CASSEDGGATDTQYF.

This clonotype was recorded at least ten times. V gene TRBV12-3 or TRBV12-4 combines with J gene TRBJ1-1; D may be TRBD1 (5 bases). This CDR3 is built from 13 residues. Trimming took off 8 bases at V and 0 bases at J, with 10 bases between the two ends. The CDR3 DNA is TGTGCCAGCCTCAGGGAGATGAACACTGAAGCTTTCTTT. Translation: CASLREMNTEAFF.

The chain joins TRBV9 to TRBJ2-7, with a tentative D call TRBD1 (6 bases). V shed 2 bases and J shed 0 bases, with 6 bases lying between them. The CDR3 covers 13 residues. CDR1 and CDR2 (germline): SGDLS, YYNGEE. CDR3 DNA sequence: TGTGCCAGCAGCGTGGACAGCTCCTACGAGCAGTACTTC. Protein sequence: CASSVDSSYEQYF.

This chain connects TRBV10-3 to TRBJ2-1, with D possibly being TRBD2 (5 bases). V was pared by 5 bases and J by 9 bases, with 14 bases between. The CDR3 consists of 13 residues. The germline V gene encodes CDR1 ENHRY and CDR2 SYGVKD. In nucleotides, the CDR3 is TGTGCCATCAGTTCCCCGGGGTTGGGTGAGCAGTTCTTC. Its protein is CAISSPGLGEQFF.

About this clonotype itself: A much bigger clone sits one base away, suggesting this may be a read error. This sequence joins TRBV7-2 and TRBJ2-7, with D unclear. The CDR3 is 15 amino acids. Looked up from germline, CDR1 is SGHTA and CDR2 is FQGNSA. The CDR3 region has the DNA TGTGTCAGCAGCTACCGCCTAGACCCGGACTACGAGCAGTACTTC. This translates into CVSSYRLDPDYEQYF.

There are many counts of this clonotype. Here the CDR3 reads CASSEGNSYEQYF. The CDR3 DNA follows: TGTGCCAGCAGTGAAGGCAACTCGTACGAGCAGTACTTC. The J gene is TRBJ2-7, the V gene TRBV6-1; D not certain. The CDR3 has 13 amino acids. Germline V gives CDR1 MNHNS, CDR2 SASEGT. Trimming stripped 1 base from V and 4 bases from J, with 8 bases between.

This clonotype was picked up many times. V gene TRBV5-4 combines with J gene TRBJ2-3, with 7 bases aligning to TRBD1. The CDR3 runs 16 residues. CDR1 is SGHNT, CDR2 YYREEE, per germline (reference sequence). The V and J ends lost 4 bases and 3 bases, in that order; junction bases with no gene match: 11. CDR3 nucleotides: TGTGCCAGCAGCCAACTTACAGGGGACCCGACAGATACGCAGTATTTT. This translates into CASSQLTGDPTDTQYF.

This clonotype was observed many times. This chain uses TRBV6-2 or TRBV6-3 with TRBJ1-5, with 7 nucleotides matching TRBD1. V shed 5 bases and J 7 bases; nucleotides not matched to a gene: 8. The germline CDR1 and CDR2 sequences are MNHEY and SVGEGT. CDR3 length: 14 residues. CDR3 in amino acids: CASSPQGVRQPQHF. CDR3 nucleotides: TGTGCCAGCAGTCCTCAGGGGGTGCGACAGCCCCAGCATTTT.

In its sample, this clonotype was seen a few times. The V and J genes are TRBV3-1 and TRBJ1-4; D gene ambiguous. Germline loops: CDR1 LGHDT, CDR2 YNNKEL (reference sequence). The CDR3 extends over 13 amino acids. V was shortened by 3 bases and J by 8 bases, with 10 bases between the two germline ends. CDR3 in amino acids: CASSQTGWEKLFF. In nucleotides, the CDR3 is TGTGCCAGCAGCCAGACGGGGTGGGAAAAACTGTTTTTT. Combining the CDR3 with reference TRBV3-1 and TRBJ1-4 gives the whole variable domain DTAVSQTPKYLVTQMGNDKSIKCEQNLGHDTMYWYKQDSKKFLKIMFSYNNKELIINETVPNRFSPKSPDKAHLNLHINSLELGDSAVYFCASSQTGWEKLFFGSGTQLSVL.